Listed below are T cell receptor beta chains from one sample, sequenced in a study of shared clonotypes between healthy human individuals. Assay used: immunoSEQ multiplex PCR; TCRdb lists only in-frame clones, some missing. This table has around 1 million clones, roughly 72% appearing once. The specimen was memory CD4+ T cells sorted from blood. The source is a man younger than 30 in good health. Both conserved end residues are part of each CDR3. Each record gives: V gene, D gene, clone size, J gene, CDR3 protein, CDR3 DNA. D genes are given only for firm matches. Some rows have no size entry. The others give once, few or many, or a class for an expanded clone.

TRBV27	NA	many	TRBJ1-5	CASSSSENQPQHF	TGTGCCAGCAGTTCGTCAGAGAATCAGCCCCAGCATTTT
TRBV18	NA	NA	TRBJ2-7	CASSPDYGYEQYF	TGTGCCAGCTCACCAGACTACGGGTACGAGCAGTACTTC
TRBV4-1	NA	NA	TRBJ2-5	CASSQDGGPKETQYF	TGCGCCAGCAGCCAAGATGGGGGACCCAAAGAGACCCAGTACTTC
TRBV11-2	TRBD2	NA	TRBJ2-3	CASSLAGTRSDF	TGTGCCAGCAGCTTAGCTGGGACTAGAAGTGATTTT
TRBV11-2	TRBD1	NA	TRBJ1-5	CASSLSWVRGTQPQHF	TGTGCCAGCAGCTTAAGTTGGGTCAGGGGGACTCAGCCCCAGCATTTT
TRBV7-3	TRBD1	few	TRBJ1-6	CASSQAAGGNSPLHF	TGTGCCAGCAGCCAGGCGGCAGGGGGAAATTCACCCCTCCACTTT
TRBV6-1	NA	NA	TRBJ2-7	CASSDSGLAKYEQYF	TGTGCCAGCAGTGATTCCGGGTTGGCCAAGTACGAGCAGTACTTC
TRBV7-7	NA	NA	TRBJ2-3	CASSLDGTSTDTQYF	TGTGCTAGCAGCCTCGACGGGACTAGCACAGATACGCAGTATTTT
TRBV5-4	NA	NA	TRBJ2-7	CASGREGADYEQYF	TGTGCCAGCGGACGCGAAGGGGCAGACTACGAGCAGTACTTC
TRBV30	TRBD2	few	TRBJ2-3	CAWRPWVLAGTDTQYF	TGTGCCTGGCGCCCGTGGGTACTAGCGGGAACAGATACGCAGTATTTT
TRBV5-4	NA	NA	TRBJ1-2	CASSQGSNYGYTF	TGTGCCAGCAGCCAGGGCAGCAACTATGGCTACACCTTC
TRBV30	TRBD2	NA	TRBJ2-1	CAWSVPSGRAGEQFF	TGTGCCTGGAGTGTACCTAGCGGGAGGGCCGGTGAGCAGTTCTTC
TRBV6-1	NA	many	TRBJ2-1	CASSEAGGVIGFF	TGTGCCAGCAGTGAAGCCGGCGGGGTTATTGGGTTCTTC
TRBV29-1	NA	NA	TRBJ1-1	CSVVRGSNTEAFF	TGCAGCGTTGTAAGAGGTAGTAACACTGAAGCTTTCTTT
TRBV19	NA	few	TRBJ1-4	CASSPGVGASEKLFF	TGTGCCAGTAGTCCCGGTGTGGGGGCGTCTGAAAAACTGTTTTTT
TRBV7-2	NA	NA	TRBJ2-7	CASSLQIQQGSYEQYF	TGTGCCAGCAGCTTACAAATTCAGCAGGGGTCCTACGAGCAGTACTTC
TRBV7-2	NA	NA	TRBJ2-1	CASSNRVGEQFF	TGTGCCAGCAGCAACAGGGTCGGTGAGCAGTTCTTC
TRBV30	TRBD1	few	TRBJ1-2	CAWSVQGVGYGYTF	TGTGCCTGGAGTGTACAGGGGGTTGGGTATGGCTACACCTTC
TRBV6-1	NA	once	TRBJ1-1	CASKLTANTEAFF	TGTGCCAGCAAATTGACAGCGAACACTGAAGCTTTCTTT
TRBV27	NA	NA	TRBJ2-2	CASSLDWRTGELFF	TGTGCCAGCAGTTTGGACTGGCGCACCGGGGAGCTGTTTTTT
TRBV5-1	NA	NA	TRBJ2-4	CASSFSGENIQYF	TGCGCCAGCAGCTTTTCTGGGGAAAACATTCAGTACTTC
TRBV5-1	NA	NA	TRBJ1-3	CASSTELSGNTIYF	TGCGCCAGCAGCACGGAGCTCTCTGGAAACACCATATATTTT
TRBV6-6	NA	NA	TRBJ1-6	CASSGGGNSPLHF	TGTGCCAGCAGCGGGGGTGGCAATTCACCCCTCCACTTT
TRBV5-1	TRBD1	NA	TRBJ1-1	CASSRQGTGGDTEAFF	TGCGCCAGCAGCCGTCAAGGAACAGGGGGGGACACTGAAGCTTTCTTT
TRBV6-1	TRBD1	NA	TRBJ1-2	CASSETWDSYGYTF	TGTGCCAGCAGTGAAACTTGGGACAGCTATGGCTACACCTTC
TRBV10-3	TRBD1	once	TRBJ2-2	CAITGQANTGELFF	TGTGCCATCACCGGACAGGCGAACACCGGGGAGCTGTTTTTT
TRBV11-2	NA	NA	TRBJ1-3	CASRLGSRGNTIYF	TGTGCCAGCAGGCTGGGCTCGAGGGGAAACACCATATATTTT
TRBV18	TRBD2	NA	TRBJ2-7	CASSPGLAGAYEQYF	TGTGCCAGCTCACCAGGACTAGCGGGGGCCTACGAGCAGTACTTC
TRBV4-1	TRBD1	NA	TRBJ2-5	CASSHPGQGRETQYF	TGCGCCAGCAGCCATCCCGGACAGGGGAGAGAGACCCAGTACTTC
TRBV19	TRBD1	NA	TRBJ1-4	CASSIGTGDTNEKLFF	TGTGCCAGTAGTATCGGGACAGGGGATACTAATGAAAAACTGTTTTTT
TRBV6-5	TRBD1	NA	TRBJ1-2	CASSSPLGQGPGYTF	TGTGCCAGCAGCTCTCCCCTGGGACAGGGTCCTGGCTACACCTTC
TRBV11-2	TRBD1	NA	TRBJ1-2	CASSPRGQALYGYTF	TGTGCCAGCAGCCCACGGGGACAGGCCTTGTATGGCTACACCTTC
TRBV28	NA	NA	TRBJ2-5	CASNLLVEETQYF	TGTGCCAGCAATTTGTTGGTAGAAGAGACCCAGTACTTC
TRBV5-6	NA	NA	TRBJ1-4	CASSLDGLGEKLFF	TGTGCCAGCAGCTTGGACGGGCTTGGTGAAAAACTGTTTTTT
TRBV30	NA	NA	TRBJ2-7	CAWRRAGLRVLEQYF	TGTGCCTGGAGACGCGCAGGACTTCGAGTCCTTGAGCAGTACTTC
TRBV2	TRBD1	once	TRBJ2-1	CASNREQGDYNEQFF	TGTGCCAGCAATAGGGAGCAGGGGGATTACAATGAGCAGTTCTTC
TRBV4-2	NA	NA	TRBJ1-4	CASSLKQGPNEKLFF	TGTGCCAGCAGCTTGAAGCAGGGGCCTAATGAAAAACTGTTTTTT
TRBV27	TRBD1	NA	TRBJ1-5	CASRAGTANQPQHF	TGTGCCAGCAGGGCCGGGACAGCGAATCAGCCCCAGCATTTT
TRBV7-2	TRBD2	NA	TRBJ2-4	CASRREGYKNIQYF	TGTGCCAGCCGGCGGGAGGGCTACAAAAACATTCAGTACTTC
TRBV19	NA	NA	TRBJ1-4	CASSFPNEKLFF	TGTGCCAGTAGTTTTCCTAATGAAAAACTGTTTTTT
TRBV28	NA	few	TRBJ1-2	CASGQWSYTF	TGTGCCAGCGGACAGTGGAGCTACACCTTC
TRBV29-1	NA	NA	TRBJ2-5	CSVYQETQYF	TGCAGCGTGTACCAAGAGACCCAGTACTTC
TRBV7-8	NA	NA	TRBJ2-5	CASSLSSGRKETQYF	TGTGCCAGCAGCCTTTCCAGTGGGCGCAAAGAGACCCAGTACTTC
TRBV6-5	NA	NA	TRBJ1-5	CASRPSPVGNQPQHF	TGTGCCAGCAGACCCTCCCCCGTGGGCAATCAGCCCCAGCATTTT
TRBV27	TRBD2	NA	TRBJ2-3	CASSRGLAGLTIQTDTQYF	TGTGCCAGCAGTCGCGGACTAGCGGGCCTCACCATACAGACAGATACGCAGTATTTT
TRBV5-5	NA	NA	TRBJ1-5	CASSLDPGSSGQPQHF	TGTGCCAGCAGCTTGGATCCGGGATCGAGCGGGCAGCCCCAGCATTTT
TRBV7-2	NA	NA	TRBJ1-3	CASSLDGAKGNTIYF	TGTGCCAGCAGCTTAGATGGGGCAAAAGGAAACACCATATATTTT
TRBV7-7	NA	NA	TRBJ1-3	CASSFRRGLSGNTIYF	TGTGCTAGCAGCTTCAGGCGAGGTTTGTCTGGAAACACCATATATTTT
TRBV7-2	TRBD2	once	TRBJ2-5	CASSWTSGSGETQYF	TGTGCCAGCAGCTGGACTAGCGGGAGTGGAGAGACCCAGTACTTC
TRBV7-2	TRBD2	NA	TRBJ2-1	CASSRTSGGSFNEQFF	TGTGCCAGCAGCCGGACTAGCGGGGGGTCATTCAATGAGCAGTTCTTC
TRBV2	NA	many	TRBJ1-1	CAGEENTEAFF	TGTGCCGGCGAAGAGAACACTGAAGCTTTCTTT
TRBV10-3	TRBD2	NA	TRBJ2-1	CAISDGRLAGHNEQFF	TGTGCCATCAGTGACGGACGTCTAGCGGGACACAATGAGCAGTTCTTC
TRBV7-2	NA	NA	TRBJ1-1	CASSSQGSAEAFF	TGTGCCAGCAGCTCACAGGGTAGTGCTGAAGCTTTCTTT